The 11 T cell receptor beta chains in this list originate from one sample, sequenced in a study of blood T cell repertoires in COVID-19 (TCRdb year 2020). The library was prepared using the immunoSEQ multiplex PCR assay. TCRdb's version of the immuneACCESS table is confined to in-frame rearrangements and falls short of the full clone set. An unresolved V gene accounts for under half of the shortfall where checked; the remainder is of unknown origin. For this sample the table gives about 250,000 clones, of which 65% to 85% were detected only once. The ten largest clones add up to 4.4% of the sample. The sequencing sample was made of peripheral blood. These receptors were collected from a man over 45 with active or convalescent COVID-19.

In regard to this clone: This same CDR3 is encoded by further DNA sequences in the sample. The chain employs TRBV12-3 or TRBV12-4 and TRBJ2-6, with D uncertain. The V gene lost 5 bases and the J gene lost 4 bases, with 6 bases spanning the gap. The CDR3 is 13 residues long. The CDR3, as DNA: TGTGCCAGCAGTCACTCAGGGGCCAACGTCCTGACTTTC. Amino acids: CASSHSGANVLTF.

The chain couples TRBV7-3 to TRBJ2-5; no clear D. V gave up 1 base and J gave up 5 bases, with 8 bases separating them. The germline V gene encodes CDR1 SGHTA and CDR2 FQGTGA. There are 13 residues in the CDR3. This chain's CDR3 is CASSLSRLETQYF. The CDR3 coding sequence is TGTGCCAGCAGCTTAAGCAGGTTGGAGACCCAGTACTTC.

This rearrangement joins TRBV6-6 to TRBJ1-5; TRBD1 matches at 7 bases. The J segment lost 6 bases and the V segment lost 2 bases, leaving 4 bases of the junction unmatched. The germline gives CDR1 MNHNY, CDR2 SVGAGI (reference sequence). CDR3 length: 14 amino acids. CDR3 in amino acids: CASSYDRAGQPQHF. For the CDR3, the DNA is TGTGCCAGCAGTTACGACAGGGCAGGTCAGCCCCAGCATTTT.

CDR3 DNA sequence: TGTGCCAGCAGCTTAGCGTCGGTCACTGAATACGAGCAGTACTTC. Its translation: CASSLASVTEYEQYF. The J gene is TRBJ2-7, the V gene TRBV7-2; D unresolved. CDR3 size: 15 residues. Germline CDR1 is SGHTA and CDR2 is FQGNSA. V was trimmed by 0 bases and J by 4 bases, leaving 13 bases between them.

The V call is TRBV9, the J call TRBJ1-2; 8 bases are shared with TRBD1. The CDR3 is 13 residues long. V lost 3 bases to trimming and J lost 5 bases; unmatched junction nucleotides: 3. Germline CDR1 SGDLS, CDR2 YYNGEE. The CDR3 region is CASSAWTGYGYTF. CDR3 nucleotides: TGTGCCAGCAGCGCCTGGACAGGGTATGGCTACACCTTC.

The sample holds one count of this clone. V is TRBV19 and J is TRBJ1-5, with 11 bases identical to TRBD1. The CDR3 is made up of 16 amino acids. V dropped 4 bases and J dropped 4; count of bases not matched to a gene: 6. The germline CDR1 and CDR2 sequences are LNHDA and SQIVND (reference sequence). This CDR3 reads CASSNSGDRGNQPQHF. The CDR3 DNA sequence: TGTGCCAGTAGTAATAGTGGGGACAGGGGGAATCAGCCCCAGCATTTT.

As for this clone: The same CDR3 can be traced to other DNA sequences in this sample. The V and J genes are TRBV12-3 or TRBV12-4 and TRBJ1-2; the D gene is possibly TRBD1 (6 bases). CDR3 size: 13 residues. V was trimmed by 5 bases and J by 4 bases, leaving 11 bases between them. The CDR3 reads CASSQQGGYGYTF. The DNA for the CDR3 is TGTGCCAGCAGTCAACAGGGTGGCTATGGCTACACCTTC.

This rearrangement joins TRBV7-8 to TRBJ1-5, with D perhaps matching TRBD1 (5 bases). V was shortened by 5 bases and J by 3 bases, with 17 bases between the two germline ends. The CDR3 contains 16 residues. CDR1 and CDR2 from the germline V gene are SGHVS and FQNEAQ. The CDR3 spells CASSGLGAGLNQPQHF. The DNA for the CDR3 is TGTGCCAGCAGCGGGCTAGGGGCAGGCCTCAATCAGCCCCAGCATTTT.

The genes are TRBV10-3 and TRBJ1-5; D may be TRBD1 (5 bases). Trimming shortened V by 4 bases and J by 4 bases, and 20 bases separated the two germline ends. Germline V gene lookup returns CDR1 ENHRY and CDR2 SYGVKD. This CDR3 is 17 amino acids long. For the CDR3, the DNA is TGTGCCATCAGTGCCACCGACAGATCAGGTGAAAATCAGCCCCAGCATTTT. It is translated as CAISATDRSGENQPQHF.

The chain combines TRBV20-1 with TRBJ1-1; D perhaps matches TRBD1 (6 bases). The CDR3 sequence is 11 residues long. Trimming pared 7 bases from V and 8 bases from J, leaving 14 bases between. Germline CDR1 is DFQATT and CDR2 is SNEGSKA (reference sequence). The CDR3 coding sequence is TGCAGTGTTACTACAGGGTTCGAAGCTTTCTTT. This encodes CSVTTGFEAFF.

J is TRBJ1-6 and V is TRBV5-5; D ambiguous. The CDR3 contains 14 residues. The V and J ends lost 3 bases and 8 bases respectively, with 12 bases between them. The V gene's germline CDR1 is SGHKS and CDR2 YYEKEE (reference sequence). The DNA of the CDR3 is TGTGCCAGCAGCTGGGAGGCTACTGATTCACCCCTCCACTTT. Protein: CASSWEATDSPLHF.